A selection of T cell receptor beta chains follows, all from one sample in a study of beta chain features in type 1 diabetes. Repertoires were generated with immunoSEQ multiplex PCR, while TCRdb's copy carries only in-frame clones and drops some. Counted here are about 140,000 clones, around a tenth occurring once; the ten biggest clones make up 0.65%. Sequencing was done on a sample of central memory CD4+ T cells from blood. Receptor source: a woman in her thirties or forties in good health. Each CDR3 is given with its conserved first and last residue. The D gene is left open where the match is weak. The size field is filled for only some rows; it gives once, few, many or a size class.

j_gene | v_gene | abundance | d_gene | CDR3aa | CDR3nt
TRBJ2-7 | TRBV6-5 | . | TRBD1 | CASADRDRLYEQYF | TGTGCCAGCGCCGACCGGGACAGACTCTACGAGCAGTACTTC
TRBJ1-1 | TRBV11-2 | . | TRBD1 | CASSRGLGLEAFF | TGTGCCAGCAGCAGGGGGCTCGGCCTTGAAGCTTTCTTT
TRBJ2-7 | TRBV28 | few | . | CASSPYYEQYF | TGTGCCAGCAGCCCTTACTACGAGCAGTACTTC
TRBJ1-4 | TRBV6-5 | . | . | CASSYSQPGEKLFF | TGTGCCAGCAGTTACTCGCAACCGGGTGAAAAACTGTTTTTT
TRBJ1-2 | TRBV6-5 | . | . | CASSWTDNYGYTF | TGTGCCAGCAGTTGGACAGATAACTATGGCTACACCTTC
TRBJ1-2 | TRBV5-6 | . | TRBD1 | CASSWDRAVYGYTF | TGTGCCAGCAGCTGGGACAGGGCGGTCTATGGCTACACCTTC
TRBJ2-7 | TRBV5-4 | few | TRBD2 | CASNTAGGSSYEQYF | TGTGCCAGCAATACAGCGGGGGGGAGCTCCTACGAGCAGTACTTC
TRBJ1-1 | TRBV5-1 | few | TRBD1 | CASTPGGQGIGNTEAFF | TGCGCCAGCACGCCTGGAGGACAGGGAATCGGGAACACTGAAGCTTTCTTT
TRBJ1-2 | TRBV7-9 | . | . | CASSLAAF | TGTGCCAGCAGCTTAGCCGCCTTC
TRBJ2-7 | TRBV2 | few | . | CASSEISGQVEQYF | TGTGCCAGCAGTGAAATCAGTGGGCAGGTCGAGCAGTACTTC
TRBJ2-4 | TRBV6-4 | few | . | CASSALNGDIQYF | TGTGCCAGCAGTGCCCTAAACGGGGACATTCAGTACTTC
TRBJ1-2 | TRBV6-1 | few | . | CASTLGRGGYTF | TGTGCCAGCACTCTCGGGAGGGGTGGCTACACCTTC
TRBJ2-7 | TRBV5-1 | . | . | CASSLLGADYEQYF | TGCGCCAGCAGCTTGTTAGGGGCAGACTACGAGCAGTACTTC
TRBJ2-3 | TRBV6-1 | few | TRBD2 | CASSGGGGGADTQYF | TGTGCCAGCAGCGGAGGGGGCGGGGGGGCAGATACGCAGTATTTT
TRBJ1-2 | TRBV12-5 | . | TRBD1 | CASGLGTGTMGYTF | TGTGCTAGTGGTTTGGGGACAGGGACTATGGGCTACACCTTC
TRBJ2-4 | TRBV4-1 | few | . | CASSPILQGDQYF | TGCGCCAGCAGCCCTATCTTACAGGGAGATCAGTACTTC
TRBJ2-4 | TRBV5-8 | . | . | CASSFRLNLAKNIQYF | TGTGCCAGCAGCTTTAGACTGAACCTAGCCAAAAACATTCAGTACTTC
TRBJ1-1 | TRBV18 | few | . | CASSPNGLIGEAFF | TGTGCCAGCTCACCCAACGGTTTGATTGGTGAAGCTTTCTTT
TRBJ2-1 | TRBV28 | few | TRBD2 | CASSPSGGATYNEQFF | TGTGCCAGCAGTCCAAGCGGGGGGGCCACCTACAATGAGCAGTTCTTC
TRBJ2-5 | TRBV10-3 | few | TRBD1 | CAITRDREETQYF | TGTGCCATCACCAGGGACAGAGAAGAGACCCAGTACTTC
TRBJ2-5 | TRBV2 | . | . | CASSPKGTGWETQYF | TGTGCCAGCAGCCCGAAAGGAACAGGGTGGGAGACCCAGTACTTC
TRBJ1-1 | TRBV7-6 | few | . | CASSPNSGKNTEAFF | TGTGCCAGCAGCCCCAATTCGGGTAAGAACACTGAAGCTTTCTTT
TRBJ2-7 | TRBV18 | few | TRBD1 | CASSLFAQDRSYEQYF | TGTGCCAGCTCACTATTCGCCCAGGACAGGTCCTACGAGCAGTACTTC
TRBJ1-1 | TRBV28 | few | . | CASSATDKDAFF | TGTGCCAGCAGTGCTACGGACAAGGACGCTTTCTTT
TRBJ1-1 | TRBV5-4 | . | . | CASSLNRATEAFF | TGTGCCAGCAGCTTGAACAGGGCGACTGAAGCTTTCTTT
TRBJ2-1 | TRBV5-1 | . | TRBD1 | CASSLDRAGTGSPNEQFF | TGCGCCAGCAGCTTGGATAGGGCCGGGACAGGCAGCCCTAATGAGCAGTTCTTC
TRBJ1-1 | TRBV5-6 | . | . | CASCLSRVGNTEAFF | TGTGCCAGCTGTCTAAGTCGGGTTGGGAACACTGAAGCTTTCTTT
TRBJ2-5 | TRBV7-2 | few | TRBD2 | CASSFPSGGQKETQYF | TGTGCCAGCAGCTTTCCGAGCGGGGGGCAAAAAGAGACCCAGTACTTC
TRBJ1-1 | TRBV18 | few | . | CASSRSEIPQTRTEAFF | TGTGCCAGCTCGCGCAGCGAGATTCCTCAGACGAGGACTGAAGCTTTCTTT
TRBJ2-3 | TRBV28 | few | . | CASRSSTDTQYF | TGTGCCAGCAGGTCTAGCACAGATACGCAGTATTTT
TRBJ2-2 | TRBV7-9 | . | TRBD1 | CASSFFLGGRTGELFF | TGTGCCAGCAGCTTTTTCTTAGGGGGCCGCACCGGGGAGCTGTTTTTT
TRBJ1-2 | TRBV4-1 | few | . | CASSQNRAPDSPSTF | TGCGCCAGCAGCCAAAACCGAGCCCCGGACAGCCCTTCCACCTTC
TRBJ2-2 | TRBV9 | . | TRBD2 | CASSVRDSGALGTGELFF | TGTGCCAGCAGCGTAAGAGATAGCGGGGCTTTGGGCACCGGGGAGCTGTTTTTT
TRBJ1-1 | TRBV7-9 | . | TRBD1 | CASRPKQRRQGGDTEAFF | TGTGCCAGCAGACCCAAGCAACGTCGACAGGGGGGAGACACTGAAGCTTTCTTT
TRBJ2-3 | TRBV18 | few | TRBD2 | CASSPPLAGPDTQYF | TGTGCCAGCTCACCACCCCTAGCGGGGCCTGATACGCAGTATTTT
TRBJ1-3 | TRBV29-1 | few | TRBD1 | CSADRGSGNTIYF | TGCAGCGCCGACAGGGGCTCTGGAAACACCATATATTTT
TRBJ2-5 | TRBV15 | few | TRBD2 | CATRQASGYQETQYF | TGTGCCACCAGACAGGCTAGCGGTTACCAAGAGACCCAGTACTTC
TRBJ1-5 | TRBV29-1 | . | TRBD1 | CSVAGGNDQPQHF | TGCAGCGTCGCAGGGGGCAACGATCAGCCCCAGCATTTT
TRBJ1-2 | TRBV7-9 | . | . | CASSWGGTRTNYGYTF | TGTGCCAGCAGCTGGGGGGGGACCCGGACCAACTATGGCTACACCTTC
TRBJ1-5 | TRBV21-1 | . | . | CASSKRRRDTDQPQHF | TGTGCCAGCAGCAAAAGGCGCCGGGACACCGATCAGCCCCAGCATTTT
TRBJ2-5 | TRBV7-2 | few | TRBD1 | CASSLDRGFQETQYF | TGTGCCAGCAGCTTAGACAGGGGATTCCAAGAGACCCAGTACTTC
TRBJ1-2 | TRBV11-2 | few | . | CASSLGSRGLFTTF | TGTGCCAGCAGCTTAGGGTCAAGGGGTCTATTTACAACCTTC
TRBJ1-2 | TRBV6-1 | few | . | CASRIQSYGYTF | TGTGCCAGCAGAATACAGAGCTATGGCTACACCTTC
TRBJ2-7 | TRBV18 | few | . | CASSPPRGLSYEQYF | TGTGCCAGCTCCCCCCCCAGAGGCCTGTCCTACGAGCAGTACTTC
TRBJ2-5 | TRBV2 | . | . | CASSEAIGVSETQYF | TGTGCCAGCAGTGAAGCAATCGGGGTTTCAGAGACCCAGTACTTC
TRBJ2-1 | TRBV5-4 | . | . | CASSLIRGEQFF | TGTGCCAGCAGCTTGATCAGGGGCGAGCAGTTCTTC
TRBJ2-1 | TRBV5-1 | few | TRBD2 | CASSLAGSGGVFEQFF | TGCGCCAGCAGCTTGGCCGGTAGCGGGGGGGTCTTTGAGCAGTTCTTC
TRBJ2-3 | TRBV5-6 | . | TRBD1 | CASSPPGTGNYNTQYF | TGTGCCAGCAGCCCCCCTGGGACAGGGAACTACAATACGCAGTATTTT
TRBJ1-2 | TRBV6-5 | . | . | CASNTLRGGYTF | TGTGCCAGCAATACACTGAGGGGGGGCTACACCTTC
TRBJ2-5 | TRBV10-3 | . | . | CAIRDTGIAETQYF | TGTGCCATCAGAGATACAGGAATCGCCGAGACCCAGTACTTC
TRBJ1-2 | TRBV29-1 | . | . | CSVDFQEDGYTF | TGCAGCGTTGACTTCCAGGAGGATGGCTACACCTTC